These T cell receptor beta chains were read from a single sample in a study of Ad26.COV2.S vaccination and SARS-CoV-2 variants. Data came from immunoSEQ multiplex PCR; TCRdb stores just in-frame clones and leaves some out. The repertoire consists of hundreds of thousands of clones, with around 88% occurring once and the leading ten covering around 4.5%. Here the sequenced sample was peripheral blood, taken in a trial of Ad26.COV2.S vaccine versus placebo. The receptors shown here come from a person aged 18-65 years who received the Ad26.COV2.S COVID-19 vaccine or a placebo. CDR3s include the opening cysteine and the closing phenylalanine or tryptophan. A D gene is named only where the DNA matches it firmly. For some rows the clone size is stated as once, few or many, or as a class when expanded; others skip it.

15	TRBV28	TRBD1	.	TRBJ2-7	TGTGCCAGCAGTTTAACAGGGGGCCGGGCCTACGAGCAGTACTTC	CASSLTGGRAYEQYF
16	TRBV9	.	.	TRBJ2-7	TGTGCCAGCAGCCCGAGGGGGGCCGACCGATCCCAAGAGCAGTACTTC	CASSPRGADRSQEQYF
14	TRBV28	TRBD1	.	TRBJ1-5	TGTGCCAGCTCGACAGGGGGAGACAATCAGCCCCAGCATTTT	CASSTGGDNQPQHF
15	TRBV9	.	.	TRBJ2-7	TGTGCCAGCAGCGTGGCAGACAACTCCCTGAACGAGCAGTACTTC	CASSVADNSLNEQYF
19	TRBV15	.	.	TRBJ1-5	TGTGCCACCAGCAGAGGGGGAGGGCGGCGGACCAGCCGCAATCAGCCCCAGCATTTT	CATSRGGGRRTSRNQPQHF
15	TRBV19	.	.	TRBJ1-5	TGTGCCAGTAGCCTCACCGGCGGGGTAAATCAGCCCCAGCATTTT	CASSLTGGVNQPQHF
14	TRBV28	.	.	TRBJ2-3	TGTGCCAGCAGTCCCCGTGCGGACACAGATACGCAGTATTTT	CASSPRADTDTQYF
14	TRBV6-5	TRBD1	once	TRBJ2-7	TGTGCCAGCAGTTATAGACAGGGTGGGTACGAGCAGTACTTC	CASSYRQGGYEQYF
15	TRBV4-1	.	.	TRBJ2-5	TGCGCCAGCAGCCCGCTAGCTCAAGGGGGTGAGACCCAGTACTTC	CASSPLAQGGETQYF
12	TRBV7-6	.	.	TRBJ2-1	TGTGCCAGCAGCTTCCCTACGGGGCCCAAGTTCTTC	CASSFPTGPKFF
11	TRBV6-1	.	.	TRBJ1-2	TGTGCCAGCAGTGACGGCGGGGGCTACACCTTC	CASSDGGGYTF
19	TRBV2	TRBD2	.	TRBJ2-7	TGTGCCAGCAGGAATTCCCGACTAGCGGGAGCGGAAAAAGGCTACGAGCAGTACTTC	CASRNSRLAGAEKGYEQYF
15	TRBV7-9	.	.	TRBJ1-2	TGTGCCAGCAGCTTAGTAGCTCCCGCCTCCTATGGCTACACCTTC	CASSLVAPASYGYTF
12	TRBV28	.	once	TRBJ1-5	TGTGCCAGCCTAACGGTGAATCAGCCCCAGCATTTT	CASLTVNQPQHF
12	TRBV29-1	.	.	TRBJ2-4	TGCAGCGTTGTAGAGTCTTGGGACATTCAGTACTTC	CSVVESWDIQYF
14	TRBV24-1	TRBD1	.	TRBJ1-2	TGTGCCACCAGTGATCTCTCAGGGGGGAATGGCTACACCTTC	CATSDLSGGNGYTF
16	TRBV28	.	.	TRBJ2-3	TGTGCCAGCACCCTCAGTAGGGACCACGCCACAGATACGCAGTATTTT	CASTLSRDHATDTQYF
16	TRBV18	TRBD1	.	TRBJ1-3	TGTGCCAGCTCATACGGACAGGCCAACTCTGGAAACACCATATATTTT	CASSYGQANSGNTIYF
14	TRBV29-1	.	.	TRBJ1-3	TGCAGCGGGGTCTTTGAAGGAAGTGGAAACACCATATATTTT	CSGVFEGSGNTIYF
14	TRBV5-1	TRBD1	.	TRBJ2-7	TGCGCCAGCAGCTTAAACAGGGGGCCTGGCGAGCAGTACTTC	CASSLNRGPGEQYF
13	TRBV5-1	.	.	TRBJ1-1	TGCGCCAGCAGCTTCGGGCAGGGAATAGAAGCTTTCTTT	CASSFGQGIEAFF
14	TRBV5-6	.	.	TRBJ2-1	TGTGCCAGCAGCTTGGCGGGCAGAGATAATGAGCAGTTCTTC	CASSLAGRDNEQFF
13	TRBV28	.	.	TRBJ1-1	TGTGCCAGCAGTTTAGGGGGTAGCACTGAAGCTTTCTTT	CASSLGGSTEAFF
15	TRBV16	TRBD1	.	TRBJ1-1	TGTGCCAGCAGCCTAAAGGACAGGGCAGAAACTGAAGCTTTCTTT	CASSLKDRAETEAFF
15	TRBV2	.	.	TRBJ2-5	TGTGCCAGCAGACCCCAGGGACTTGCACTTGAGACCCAGTACTTC	CASRPQGLALETQYF
14	TRBV5-1	.	.	TRBJ1-1	TGCGCCAGCAGCTTGGTTCCAGGGGACACTGAAGCTTTCTTT	CASSLVPGDTEAFF
16	TRBV5-4	TRBD1	.	TRBJ2-5	TGTGCCAGCAGCTTGATTGCAGGGGGAGACCAAGAGACCCAGTACTTC	CASSLIAGGDQETQYF
15	TRBV7-2	.	.	TRBJ2-5	TGTGCCAGCAGCCCCCAGATTGGTGTGGGGGAGACCCAGTACTTC	CASSPQIGVGETQYF
14	TRBV2	.	.	TRBJ1-4	TGTGCCAGCGGTCCTTTTAAGGCGAGGGAAAAACTGTTTTTT	CASGPFKAREKLFF
13	TRBV30	TRBD2	.	TRBJ2-2	TGTGCCTGGAGTCTAGCGGCGCTCGGGGAGCTGTTTTTT	CAWSLAALGELFF
14	TRBV18	TRBD1	once	TRBJ2-7	TGTGCCAGCTCACCCCTCGACAGGGGAGGCGAGCAGTACTTC	CASSPLDRGGEQYF
15	TRBV2	.	.	TRBJ2-7	TGTGCCAGCTGTAAGGAGGGAAGATTTAATCACGAGCAGTACTTC	CASCKEGRFNHEQYF
15	TRBV19	.	.	TRBJ1-5	TGTGCCAGTAGGCCTGAGATGTGGAGTTGGCAGCCCCAGCATTTT	CASRPEMWSWQPQHF
17	TRBV27	TRBD2	.	TRBJ2-7	TGTGCCAGCAGTTCTCCTCGGACTAGCGGGGGGGCCTACGAGCAGTACTTC	CASSSPRTSGGAYEQYF
13	TRBV5-1	.	.	TRBJ2-1	TGCGCCAGCAGCTTTCCTACTAGCAATGAGCAGTTCTTC	CASSFPTSNEQFF
14	TRBV28	TRBD1	.	TRBJ1-2	TGTGCCAGCAGTCCATTTAAGACAGGGGGAGGCTACACCTTC	CASSPFKTGGGYTF
15	TRBV5-3	.	.	TRBJ1-4	TGTGCCAGAAGCTTACGGCAAGGGGGGAGGGAAAAACTGTTTTTT	CARSLRQGGREKLFF
13	TRBV30	.	.	TRBJ1-5	TGTGCCTGGAGTGTCCAGGGGAATCAGCCCCAGCATTTT	CAWSVQGNQPQHF
15	TRBV11-2	TRBD2	.	TRBJ2-1	TGTGCCAGCAGCCTACTAGCGGGAGTTGACAATGAGCAGTTCTTC	CASSLLAGVDNEQFF
13	TRBV12-3/TRBV12-4	TRBD1	.	TRBJ1-5	TGTGCCACGGGACAGGGGTTTGTTCAGCCCCAGCATTTT	CATGQGFVQPQHF
13	TRBV2	.	.	TRBJ2-3	TGTGCCAGCAGTGGGGACACCACAGATACGCAGTATTTT	CASSGDTTDTQYF